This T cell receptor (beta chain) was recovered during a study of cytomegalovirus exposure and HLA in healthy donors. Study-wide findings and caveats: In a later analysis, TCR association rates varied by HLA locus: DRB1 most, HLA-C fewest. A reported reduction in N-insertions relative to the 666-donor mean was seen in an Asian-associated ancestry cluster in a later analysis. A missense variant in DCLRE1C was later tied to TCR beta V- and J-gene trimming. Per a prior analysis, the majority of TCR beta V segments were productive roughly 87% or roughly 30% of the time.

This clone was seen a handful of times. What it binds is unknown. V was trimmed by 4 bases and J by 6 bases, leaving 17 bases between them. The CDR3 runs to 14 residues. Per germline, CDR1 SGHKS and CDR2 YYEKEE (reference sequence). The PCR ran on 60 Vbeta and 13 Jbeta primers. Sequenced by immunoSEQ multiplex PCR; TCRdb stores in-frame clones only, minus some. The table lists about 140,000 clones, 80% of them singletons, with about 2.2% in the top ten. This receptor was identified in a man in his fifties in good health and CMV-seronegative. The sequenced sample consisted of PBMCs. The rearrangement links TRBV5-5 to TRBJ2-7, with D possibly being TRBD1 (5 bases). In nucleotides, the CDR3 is TGTGCCAGCAGCATTACCCAGGGATCCGGCGAGCAGTACTTC. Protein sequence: CASSITQGSGEQYF.